The source of this TCR beta chain is a study of blood T cell repertoires in COVID-19. About the research overall: T cells, B-cell-depleted T cells, or PBMCs provided the cDNA or gDNA that served as material.

TCRdb's table, derived via immunoSEQ multiplex PCR, lists solely in-frame clones and lacks some. The sample shows approximately 180,000 clones, about four fifths of them seen only once. Seattle patients were enrolled during active infection and followed longitudinally. The CDR3 loop spans 14 amino acids. CDR1 and CDR2 from the germline V gene are MGHDK and SYGVNS. The V end was cut by 10 bases, the J end by 5 bases, with 18 bases between. Source material: peripheral blood. The rearrangement links TRBV25-1 to TRBJ2-1, with a possible D match to TRBD2 (6 bases). The origin of this receptor is a woman aged 80 or over with COVID-19, enrolled during active disease. CDR3 nucleotide sequence: TGTGCCACCCCTCCTGCTGGGAGGAACAATGAGCAGTTCTTC. Protein sequence: CATPPAGRNNEQFF.